A selection of T cell receptor beta chains follows, all from one sample in a study of cytomegalovirus exposure and HLA in healthy donors. The method was immunoSEQ multiplex PCR; TCRdb's version includes in-frame clones alone and lacks a portion of them. The sample has about 130,000 clones; about 81% are singletons. The sequenced sample consisted of PBMCs. The receptors come from a woman aged 25 to 39 in good health and CMV-seronegative. The CDR3 runs from the conserved cysteine through the conserved F or W. D genes are given only for firm matches. Expanded clones are given a class, and other clones once, few, many or no size at all.

TRBV11-1	TRBD2	TRBJ2-7	NA	TGTGCCAGCAGCTGGACTAGCGGGAGCTCCGAGCAGTACTTC	CASSWTSGSSEQYF
TRBV7-9	NA	TRBJ1-4	once	TGTGCCAGCAGCTTAGAACAGCCGACTAATGAAAAACTGTTTTTT	CASSLEQPTNEKLFF
TRBV14	TRBD1	TRBJ1-1	once	TGTGCCAGCAGCCAAGCCAGGGGGCTAACTGAAGCTTTCTTT	CASSQARGLTEAFF
TRBV30	NA	TRBJ1-3	NA	TGTGCCTGGAGTGTATCTGGGACACAGCGTCTCCCATCTGGAAACACCATATATTTT	CAWSVSGTQRLPSGNTIYF
TRBV6-6	NA	TRBJ2-5	NA	TGTGCCAGCAGTTCCTTAGAGACCCAGTACTTC	CASSSLETQYF
TRBV5-6	NA	TRBJ1-1	NA	TGTGCCAGCAGCTTGGATCGGAGAAACACTGAAGCTTTCTTT	CASSLDRRNTEAFF
TRBV5-1	NA	TRBJ2-7	NA	TGCGCCAGCAGCTTGGCAGGGACACAAGACGAGCAGTACTTC	CASSLAGTQDEQYF
TRBV7-9	NA	TRBJ2-7	few	TGTGCCAGCAGCCCCGGGTACGAGCAGTACTTC	CASSPGYEQYF
TRBV11-3	TRBD1	TRBJ1-3	once	TGTGCCAGCAGCTCACGGGGGACAGGGCTCTCTGGAAACACCATATATTTT	CASSSRGTGLSGNTIYF
TRBV18	NA	TRBJ2-3	NA	TGTGCCAGCTCACCACGGCAGTCCGGCACAGATACGCAGTATTTT	CASSPRQSGTDTQYF
TRBV18	TRBD2	TRBJ2-7	NA	TGTGCCAGCTCAGCCTCTAGCGGGGTAACCTACGAGCAGTACTTC	CASSASSGVTYEQYF
TRBV10-1	NA	TRBJ2-3	NA	TGCGCCAGTTCTCCCGGGATCACAGATACGCAGTATTTT	CASSPGITDTQYF
TRBV30	NA	TRBJ2-3	NA	TGTGCCTGGAGTGGTGGAGCTGGAGATACGCAGTATTTT	CAWSGGAGDTQYF
TRBV6-5	NA	TRBJ1-1	NA	TGTGCCAGCAGTCCCCGCTCGACAGGGAACACTGAAGCTTTCTTT	CASSPRSTGNTEAFF
TRBV5-1	TRBD2	TRBJ2-1	NA	TGCGCCAGCAGCCCGATATCATGGCCTAGCGGGGGGGGCAAGCAGTTCTTC	CASSPISWPSGGGKQFF
TRBV19	NA	TRBJ1-1	NA	TGTGCCAGTAGCGAGGGTCTCCCGAACTGGGACACTGAAGCTTTCTTT	CASSEGLPNWDTEAFF
TRBV7-7	TRBD2	TRBJ2-1	few	TGTGCTAGCAGTCGCGGGACTAGCGGGAGTGAGCAGTTCTTC	CASSRGTSGSEQFF
TRBV6-1	TRBD1	TRBJ1-5	once	TGTGCCAGCTCGGTTGGGGACAGAATACCAAAACAGCATTTT	CASSVGDRIPKQHF
TRBV10-1	TRBD1	TRBJ2-2	NA	TGCGCCAGCAAGCACGGACAGGGCTCACTCCGGGAGCTGTTTTTT	CASKHGQGSLRELFF
TRBV19	NA	TRBJ1-1	NA	TGTGCCAGTACCCCCCAGGCAGGGGCCGGTGCTGAAGCTTTCTTT	CASTPQAGAGAEAFF
TRBV15	NA	TRBJ1-1	NA	TGTGCCACCAGCAGTACGGAGGGGAACACTGAAGCTTTCTTT	CATSSTEGNTEAFF
TRBV15	NA	TRBJ1-6	NA	TGTGCCACCAGCAGAGATGGCAGGGATAATTCACCCCTCCACTTT	CATSRDGRDNSPLHF
TRBV5-1	NA	TRBJ1-1	NA	TGCGCCAGCAGCTCTGGCGGGGGGGGTCAAGCTGAAGCTTTCTTT	CASSSGGGGQAEAFF
TRBV2	NA	TRBJ2-7	NA	TGTGCCAGCAAGAGGCAGGGAGGTTTCGAGCAGTACTTC	CASKRQGGFEQYF
TRBV5-6	TRBD1	TRBJ2-6	once	TGTGCCAGCAGCCACGACAGGGGTATGTCTGGGGCCAACGTCCTGACTTTC	CASSHDRGMSGANVLTF
TRBV28	NA	TRBJ1-2	NA	TGTGCCAGCAGTCCTACGGTGGCGGGGGCTGGCTACACCTTC	CASSPTVAGAGYTF